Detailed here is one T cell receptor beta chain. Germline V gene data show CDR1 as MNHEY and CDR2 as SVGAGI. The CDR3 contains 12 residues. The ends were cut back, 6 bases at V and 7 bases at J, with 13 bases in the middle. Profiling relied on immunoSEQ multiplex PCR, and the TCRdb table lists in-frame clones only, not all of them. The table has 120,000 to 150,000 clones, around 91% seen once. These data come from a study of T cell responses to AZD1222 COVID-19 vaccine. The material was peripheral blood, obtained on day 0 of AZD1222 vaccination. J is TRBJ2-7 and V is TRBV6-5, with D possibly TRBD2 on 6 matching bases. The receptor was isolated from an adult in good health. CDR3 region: CASRGGRMEQYF. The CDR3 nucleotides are TGTGCCAGCAGGGGGGGAAGGATGGAGCAGTACTTC.